Each of the 23 T cell receptor beta chains below was sequenced from the same sample in a study of a mutant IDH1 vaccine in newly diagnosed glioma. These TCRs' antigens remain unknown. The repertoire was sequenced with immunoSEQ multiplex PCR; TCRdb's copy has only in-frame clones and lacks some. Of tens of thousands of clones in the sample, 84% are singletons; the top ten hold about an eighth. This sample's time point: week 23, last vaccination. The investigators gave 300 ug of mutant IDH1 20-mer peptide in each vaccine dose, together with topical imiquimod. This sample comprised PBMCs, obtained from a glioma patient whose treatment included an IDH1 peptide vaccine. Source of these receptors: a man aged 18 to 35 with glioma.

The sample holds a few counts of this clone. The J gene is TRBJ1-1, the V gene TRBV19; D might be TRBD1 (6 bases). The CDR3 is 21 amino acids. Germline V gives CDR1 LNHDA, CDR2 SQIVND (reference sequence). V gave up 5 bases and J gave up 2 bases, with 33 bases separating them. The CDR3: CASSANRVVEVSGLKNTEAFF. DNA for the CDR3: TGTGCCAGTAGTGCAAACAGGGTTGTCGAGGTTTCAGGTCTGAAAAACACTGAAGCTTTCTTT.

The chain joins TRBV4-1 to TRBJ1-1; 7 bases match TRBD1. V shed 4 bases, J shed 4 bases, and the junction held 6 bases outside the gene matches. This CDR3 contains 14 residues. Per the germline V gene, CDR1 is MGHRA and CDR2 is YSYEKL. The CDR3 nucleotides are TGCGCCAGCAGCCGACAGGGAAGTCTCACTGAAGCTTTCTTT. As protein: CASSRQGSLTEAFF.

The J gene is TRBJ2-5, the V gene TRBV7-2, with TRBD2 identical over 11 bases. CDR3 length: 16 amino acids. Trimming took 1 base from V and 4 from J; bases not matched to a gene: 5. Germline V gene data show CDR1 as SGHTA and CDR2 as FQGNSA. This chain's CDR3 is CASSLGLAGIGETQYF. The CDR3 coding sequence is TGTGCCAGCAGCTTAGGACTAGCGGGGATCGGAGAGACCCAGTACTTC.

This clone occurred a few times. The chain links TRBV2 to TRBJ1-1; TRBD1 aligns across 9 bases. The CDR3 runs 14 residues. CDR1 is SNHLY, CDR2 FYNNEI, per germline. Trimming cost V 5 bases and J 4 bases; bases outside gene matches: 5. CDR3 loop: CASSPGQGSTEAFF. The CDR3 nucleotides are TGTGCCAGCAGTCCCGGACAGGGGAGCACTGAAGCTTTCTTT.

V and J are TRBV27 and TRBJ1-2; D is possibly TRBD1 (5 bases). The V and J ends lost 8 bases and 6 bases respectively, with 22 bases between them. CDR1 is MNHEY and CDR2 is SMNVEV in the germline V gene (reference sequence). The CDR3 covers 15 residues. Here the CDR3 reads CASCNRFGLGDGYTF. The CDR3, as DNA: TGTGCCAGCTGCAACCGGTTCGGTCTGGGGGATGGCTACACCTTC.

V is TRBV6-4 and J is TRBJ2-3; 10 nucleotides align to TRBD1. V shed 2 bases and J 1 base; nucleotides not matched to a gene: 0. The CDR3 contains 15 residues. Germline CDR1 reads MRHNA; CDR2 reads SNTAGT. The CDR3 DNA sequence: TGTGCCAGCAGTGACGGGACAGGGGGCACAGATACGCAGTATTTT. This encodes CASSDGTGGTDTQYF.

The rearrangement joins TRBV7-2 to TRBJ1-1; D may be TRBD1 (5 bases). Germline lookup yields CDR1 SGHTA and CDR2 FQGNSA. The CDR3 contains 14 residues. V shed 10 bases and J shed 4 bases, with 19 bases lying between them. As DNA, the CDR3 is TGTGCCACCAAAGAGGGACCTCTAATCACTGAAGCTTTCTTT. As protein: CATKEGPLITEAFF.

The J gene is TRBJ1-5, the V gene TRBV5-8; 8 bases agree with TRBD1. The ends lost 1 base at V and 6 bases at J; junction bases unmatched: 6. Germline-derived CDR1 and CDR2 are SGHTS and YDEGEE. The CDR3 is made up of 15 amino acids. The CDR3 here is CASSLLSTGAQPQHF. DNA of the CDR3: TGTGCCAGCAGCTTGCTTTCGACAGGGGCTCAGCCCCAGCATTTT.

The table lists this clone with a count of one. The chain combines TRBV9 with TRBJ2-3; TRBD2 agrees at 8 bases. The V and J ends lost 0 bases and 0 bases, in that order; junction bases with no gene match: 3. This CDR3 is built from 16 residues. The germline gives CDR1 SGDLS, CDR2 YYNGEE. CDR3 residues: CASSVGAGASTDTQYF. The CDR3 DNA sequence: TGTGCCAGCAGCGTAGGAGCGGGGGCTAGCACAGATACGCAGTATTTT.

The chain combines TRBV4-3 with TRBJ1-1, with D perhaps matching TRBD1 (5 bases). This CDR3 is built from 15 residues. Germline CDR1 reads LGHNA; CDR2 reads YSLEER. Deletions cut 4 bases from V and 2 bases from J, with 14 bases between. In DNA form, the CDR3 reads TGCGCCAGCAGCCTATCCTGGGGGGGAAACACTGAAGCTTTCTTT. It codes for CASSLSWGGNTEAFF.

In its sample, this clone was seen once. V gene TRBV5-6 combines with J gene TRBJ2-2, with a possible D match to TRBD1 (6 bases). Trimming pared 1 base from V and 0 bases from J, leaving 10 bases between. This CDR3 has 16 amino acids. CDR1 is SGHDT and CDR2 is YYEEEE in the germline V gene. CDR3 DNA: TGTGCCAGCAGCTTGCAAAGGGGGTCGAACACCGGGGAGCTGTTTTTT. Its protein product is CASSLQRGSNTGELFF.

V gene TRBV6-5 combines with J gene TRBJ2-1; perhaps TRBD2 as D (6 bases). CDR3 length equals 12 residues. CDR1 MNHEY and CDR2 SVGAGI come from the germline V gene. V lost 4 bases and J lost 12, with 13 bases in between. CDR3 sequence: CASSSGSGRQFF. The CDR3 bases are TGTGCCAGCAGTTCCGGGTCCGGGAGGCAGTTCTTC.

This clone turned up a few times. The chain carries TRBV19 and TRBJ1-2; 8 nucleotides align to TRBD1. Germline V gene data show CDR1 as LNHDA and CDR2 as SQIVND (reference sequence). The CDR3 is made up of 17 amino acids. Trimming cost V 3 bases and J 8 bases; bases outside gene matches: 17. Here the CDR3 reads CASSITGTGLTLRGYTF. The CDR3 region has the DNA TGTGCCAGTAGTATTACTGGGACAGGACTCACACTTAGAGGCTACACCTTC.

This clone appeared a few times. The chain carries TRBV6-6 and TRBJ1-1; D is perhaps TRBD1 (5 bases). V lost 11 bases to trimming and J lost 0 bases, with 16 bases between them. This CDR3 comprises 14 residues. Germline V gene sequence: CDR1 MNHNY, CDR2 SVGAGI (reference sequence). The CDR3: CAANPGGMNTEAFF. The CDR3 DNA is TGTGCCGCCAATCCCGGGGGGATGAACACTGAAGCTTTCTTT.

The chain is built from TRBV7-2 and TRBJ2-5; no clear D. This CDR3 is 13 amino acids long. The V end was cut by 3 bases, the J end by 3 bases, with 8 bases between. Germline V lookup: CDR1 SGHTA, CDR2 FQGNSA. The CDR3 nucleotides read TGTGCCAGCAGCTTGGGCATTAAAGAGACCCAGTACTTC. It is translated as CASSLGIKETQYF.

The table lists this clone with a few counts. The rearrangement links TRBV7-9 to TRBJ2-1; 14 nucleotides agree with TRBD2. Germline V gene lookup returns CDR1 SEHNR and CDR2 FQNEAQ (reference sequence). The CDR3 covers 16 residues. Trimming at V came to 3 bases and at J to 7 bases, leaving 5 bases not matched to a gene. DNA of the CDR3: TGTGCCAGCAGCTTGGGACTAGCGGGAGAGAGAAATGAGCAGTTCTTC. Its protein product is CASSLGLAGERNEQFF.

V is TRBV4-1 and J is TRBJ2-7; D may correspond to TRBD1 or TRBD2 (6 bases each). The germline V gene has CDR1 MGHRA and CDR2 YSYEKL. The CDR3 extends over 14 amino acids. The V end was cut by 0 bases, the J end by 10 bases, with 16 bases between. The CDR3 coding sequence is TGCGCCAGCAGCCAAGATCGTACGGGGGCGGAACAGTACTTC. This sequence encodes CASSQDRTGAEQYF.

The chain carries TRBV7-9 and TRBJ1-3; D is undetermined. CDR3 length equals 13 residues. Germline-derived CDR1 and CDR2 are SEHNR and FQNEAQ (reference sequence). Deletions cut 8 bases from V and 0 bases from J, with 8 bases between. The CDR3, as DNA: TGTGCCAGCTCGGATTACTCTGGAAACACCATATATTTT. Encoded protein: CASSDYSGNTIYF.

This chain connects TRBV6-1 to TRBJ1-2; possibly TRBD1 for D (6 bases). The germline V gene encodes CDR1 MNHNS and CDR2 SASEGT. The CDR3 totals 11 residues. V was cut by 5 bases and J by 13 bases, with 14 bases left in between. The CDR3 DNA is TGTGCCAGCAGTAGGGGGGGCGTATGCACCTTC. The encoded protein is CASSRGGVCTF.

This clone was recorded a few times. The chain has TRBV2 and TRBJ1-5; D remains unclear. The CDR3 has 15 amino acids. Trimming shortened V by 3 bases and J by 2 bases, and 11 bases separated the two germline ends. Germline assignment: CDR1 SNHLY and CDR2 FYNNEI. The CDR3 protein is CASSDYGMGNQPQHF. CDR3 nucleotide sequence: TGTGCCAGCAGTGATTACGGAATGGGCAATCAGCCCCAGCATTTT.

V usage is TRBV4-3 and J usage is TRBJ1-2; tentatively, D is TRBD1 (6 bases). This CDR3 is built from 16 residues. Trimming pared 0 bases from V and 8 bases from J, leaving 19 bases between. Germline CDR1 reads LGHNA; CDR2 reads YSLEER. The CDR3 nucleotides are TGCGCCAGCAGCCAAGATGCAGGGCTTCGGGGGCACGGCTACACCTTC. It codes for CASSQDAGLRGHGYTF.

The CDR3 is CASSLGEKLFF. CDR3 DNA: TGCGCCAGCAGCTTGGGTGAAAAACTGTTTTTT. The rearrangement links TRBV5-1 to TRBJ1-4; D ambiguous. Between the trimmed V and J ends, which lost 0 bases and 7 bases, there was a span of 1 base. CDR3 size: 11 residues. The V gene's germline CDR1 is SGHRS and CDR2 YFSETQ.

The V and J genes are TRBV27 and TRBJ1-2; 7 nucleotides match TRBD1. The germline V gene has CDR1 MNHEY and CDR2 SMNVEV (reference sequence). V shed 4 bases and J 2 bases; nucleotides not matched to a gene: 4. The CDR3 is 14 residues long. Here the CDR3 reads CASSYKQGNYGYTF. The CDR3, as DNA: TGTGCCAGCAGTTACAAACAGGGGAACTATGGCTACACCTTC.